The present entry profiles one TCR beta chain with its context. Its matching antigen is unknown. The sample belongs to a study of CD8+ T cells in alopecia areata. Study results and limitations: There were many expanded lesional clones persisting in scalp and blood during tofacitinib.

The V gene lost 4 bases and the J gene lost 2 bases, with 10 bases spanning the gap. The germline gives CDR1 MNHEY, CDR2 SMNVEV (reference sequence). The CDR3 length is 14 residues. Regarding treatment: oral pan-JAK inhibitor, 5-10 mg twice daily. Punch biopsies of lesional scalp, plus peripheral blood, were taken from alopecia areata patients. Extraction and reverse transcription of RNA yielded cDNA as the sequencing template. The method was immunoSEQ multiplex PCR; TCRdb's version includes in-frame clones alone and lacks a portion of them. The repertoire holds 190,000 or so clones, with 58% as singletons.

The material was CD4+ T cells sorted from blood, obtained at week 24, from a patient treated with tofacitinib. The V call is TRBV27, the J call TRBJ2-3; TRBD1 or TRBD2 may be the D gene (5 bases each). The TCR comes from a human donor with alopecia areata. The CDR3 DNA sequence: TGTGCCAGCAGTTATGGGACCTTCACAGATACGCAGTATTTT. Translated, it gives CASSYGTFTDTQYF.